The entry below describes one TCR beta chain. Its target antigen remains unknown. Nothing much larger sits one base from this clone, and base qualities are not available. TCRbeta CDR3 regions were amplified from genomic DNA by means of the immunoSEQ Assay, a bias-controlled multiplex PCR. Per the authors' processing: Nucleated cell counts per sample were estimated from amplification of reference gene primers within the assay. To quantify the absolute abundance of each unique TCRbeta CDR3 rearrangement, sequence reads were collapsed and filtered. For each sample, productive Simpson clonality was calculated by taking the square root of Simpson's diversity index across productive rearrangements. This immuneACCESS table, as held by TCRdb, lists in-frame sequences with V and J called but not all clones. Of the missing ones, under half trace to an unresolved V gene in checked studies; the others have no known cause. That table furnishes V, J and clone size, whereas the DNA furnished D and trimming. The sample includes roughly 100,000 clones, with roughly 81% observed a single time. 9.5% to 10% of the sample goes to the ten largest clones.

This sample stems from a study of blood T cell repertoires in COVID-19 (dated by TCRdb to 2018 to 2020). With regard to the full study: Samples covering the acute and convalescent phases of COVID-19 were provided by collaborators in the United States, Italy and Spain. The material from the prospective study consisted of cDNA or gDNA derived from T cells, B-cell-depleted T cells, or PBMCs. Subjects who had been exposed to COVID-19, were actively infected with it, or had recovered from it provided the deeply sampled blood TCRbeta repertoires that made up the dataset. A freely available public database, intended as a resource for researchers studying the immune response to SARS-CoV-2, is where the repertoires were released. The samples were drawn from the first 160 participants of the ongoing ImmuneRACE study and from some 1,300 subjects provided by 6 global collaborators. The sample metadata nearly always contained a de-identified subject ID, COVID-19 status, age in years and sex. HLA class I and class II types, where available, came from metadata supplied by the sample provider rather than from assay-based typing.

What the authors observed across the whole study: The quantity of clinical and demographic metadata differed by source and by participant and was supplied without curation.

The collaborating institutions used their own protocols to collect whole blood in K2EDTA tubes. For TCRbeta analysis, collaborators shipped samples in one of three forms: frozen whole blood, isolated PBMCs, or DNA extracted from either of those sample types. Germline trimming amounts to 0 bases on V and 2 bases on J, with 4 as the count of junction bases outside the gene matches. The CDR3 sequence holds 15 residues, the cysteine and phenylalanine included. The kept DNA is CDR3 alone, 45 bases in frame from the first base. Looking up the germline V gene yields CDR1 SGHRS and CDR2 YFSETQ. This chain is built from TRBV5-1 and TRBJ2-7, and 8 junction bases match TRBD1. What was sequenced was peripheral blood. The TCR was taken from a man aged 40-49 years with active or convalescent COVID-19. DNA sequence: TGCGCCAGCAGCTTGGTACAGGGGGAAACCTACGAGCAGTACTTC. This encodes CASSLVQGETYEQYF.